The next 20 T cell receptor beta chains were all read from a single sample in a study of blood T cell repertoires in COVID-19. Some clones are missing from TCRdb's copy, which holds only in-frame ones; the method was immunoSEQ multiplex PCR. The data contain 60,000 to 80,000 clones, approximately 92% of them singletons. Source material: peripheral blood. These receptor sequences come from a human donor in a cohort sampled during active COVID-19.

This clone was observed once. This chain uses TRBV4-1 with TRBJ2-2; D remains unclear. Deletions cut 0 bases from V and 5 bases from J, with 13 bases between. Germline assignment: CDR1 MGHRA and CDR2 YSYEKL. This CDR3 has 16 amino acids. The CDR3 nucleotides read TGCGCCAGCAGCCAAGACCCCACCCACTCTACCGGGGAGCTGTTTTTT. This gives the protein CASSQDPTHSTGELFF.

This rearrangement joins TRBV19 to TRBJ2-7, with 7 bases matching TRBD2. Germline-derived CDR1 and CDR2 are LNHDA and SQIVND (reference sequence). The CDR3 loop spans 13 amino acids. V lost 9 bases to trimming and J lost 6 bases; unmatched junction nucleotides: 11. Here the CDR3 DNA reads TGTGCCAGCGGGACTACGTTAGGTCGCGAGCAGTACTTC. It codes for CASGTTLGREQYF. The full variable domain, with the rest looked up from reference TRBV19 and TRBJ2-7, is DGGITQSPKYLFRKEGQNVTLSCEQNLNHDAMYWYRQDPGQGLRLIYYSQIVNDFQKGDIAEGYSVSREKKESFPLTVTSAQKNPTAFYLCASGTTLGREQYFGPGTRLTVT.

This rearrangement joins TRBV4-3 to TRBJ2-2, with D maybe TRBD2 (5 bases). Trimming removed 4 bases at V and 4 bases at J, with 7 bases between. Looked up from germline, CDR1 is LGHNA and CDR2 is YSLEER. This CDR3 has 13 amino acids. CDR3 nucleotide sequence: TGCGCCAGCAGCCTTCGGGGCACCGGGGAGCTGTTTTTT. It translates to CASSLRGTGELFF.

This clone has just one count. The CDR3 spells CASTQAATGPYEQYF. The CDR3 DNA sequence: TGTGCCAGCACCCAGGCCGCGACAGGACCCTACGAGCAGTACTTC. This chain connects TRBV28 to TRBJ2-7; possibly TRBD1 for D (6 bases). The CDR3 sequence is 15 residues long. Trimming stripped 7 bases from V and 2 bases from J, with 18 bases between. Germline-derived CDR1 and CDR2 are MDHEN and SYDVKM.

The rearrangement links TRBV11-1 to TRBJ2-2; TRBD2 is a possible D gene (5 bases). This CDR3 spans 14 amino acids. Trimming shortened V by 3 bases and J by 2 bases, and 7 bases separated the two germline ends. Per the germline V gene, CDR1 is SGHAT and CDR2 is FQDESV (reference sequence). CDR3 protein: CASSFGLNTGELFF. The CDR3 DNA is TGTGCCAGCAGCTTCGGACTTAACACCGGGGAGCTGTTTTTT.

The chain combines TRBV2 with TRBJ1-1; D is ambiguous. CDR3 length: 11 residues. The V gene's germline CDR1 is SNHLY and CDR2 FYNNEI. The V end was cut by 8 bases, the J end by 10 bases, with 14 bases between. The CDR3 nucleotides are TGTGCCAGCGCCTTGGAGAGGCTAGCTTTCTTT. Protein: CASALERLAFF.

CDR3 sequence (DNA): TGTGCCAGCAGCCCAACCGGGACAGGGGGCACAGATACGCAGTATTTT. As protein: CASSPTGTGGTDTQYF. The chain employs TRBV28 and TRBJ2-3; 10 nucleotides match TRBD1. The CDR3 loop spans 16 amino acids. CDR1 MDHEN and CDR2 SYDVKM come from the germline V gene. V lost 6 bases and J lost 1; bases outside the gene matches: 7.

The chain uses TRBV14 and TRBJ1-1; 7 nucleotides match TRBD1. Trimming took 4 bases from V and 14 from J; bases not matched to a gene: 13. CDR3 length equals 13 residues. From germline, CDR1 is SGHDN and CDR2 FVKESK. CDR3 amino acids: CASSPGTAFDRFF. CDR3 DNA: TGTGCCAGCAGCCCCGGGACAGCCTTTGATCGGTTCTTT.

The chain recombines TRBV10-3 with TRBJ1-1, with unresolved D. The CDR3 is made up of 13 amino acids. Germline V CDR1 and CDR2: ENHRY, SYGVKD. V shed 4 bases and J shed 1 base, with 7 bases lying between them. Here the CDR3 DNA reads TGTGCCATCAGTGGCCCTAAGAACACTGAAGCTTTCTTT. It codes for CAISGPKNTEAFF.

This rearrangement joins TRBV5-1 to TRBJ1-6; 12 bases are shared with TRBD1. The CDR3 length is 17 residues. Germline V gene sequence: CDR1 SGHRS, CDR2 YFSETQ. Losses at the gene ends were 4 bases for V and 7 bases for J; bases not matched to a gene: 9. CDR3 sequence (DNA): TGCGCCAGCAGCCCCGGGGACAGGGGGCAACGAAATTCACCCCTCCACTTT. Residues: CASSPGDRGQRNSPLHF.

The CDR3 sequence: CASSLDSFTEAFF. The CDR3, as DNA: TGTGCCAGCAGCTTGGACAGCTTCACTGAAGCTTTCTTT. The V call is TRBV7-2, the J call TRBJ1-1; possible D gene TRBD1, 6 bases. Between the trimmed V and J ends, which lost 3 bases and 4 bases, there was a span of 9 bases. CDR3 length equals 13 residues. The V gene's germline CDR1 is SGHTA and CDR2 FQGNSA.

The chain combines TRBV5-5 with TRBJ2-1; 8 positions agree with TRBD2. The CDR3 sequence is 17 residues long. Germline trimming cut 4 bases from V and 0 bases from J; bases unmatched to any gene: 9. CDR1 is SGHKS, CDR2 YYEKEE, per germline (reference sequence). This CDR3 is CASSPLGGGSSYNEQFF. For the CDR3, the DNA is TGTGCCAGCAGCCCACTCGGGGGGGGCAGCTCCTACAATGAGCAGTTCTTC. Full variable domain (missing parts from reference TRBV5-5 and TRBJ2-1): DAGVTQSPTHLIKTRGQQVTLRCSPISGHKSVSWYQQVLGQGPQFIFQYYEKEERGRGNFPDRFSARQFPNYSSELNVNALLLGDSALYLCASSPLGGGSSYNEQFFGPGTRLTVL.

The chain carries TRBV3-1 (or the pseudogene TRBV3-2) and TRBJ2-3, with TRBD1 matching over 7 bases. After removal of 4 bases from V and 5 bases from J, the junction contained 9 bases not matched to a gene. Germline CDR1 is LGHDT and CDR2 is YNNKEL (reference sequence). The CDR3 extends over 15 amino acids. This chain's CDR3 is CASSLERGLGDTQYF. CDR3 nucleotides: TGTGCCAGCAGCCTGGAGAGGGGGCTGGGAGATACGCAGTATTTT.

The table lists this clone with a count of one. J is TRBJ2-5 and V is TRBV5-4; 9 nucleotides align to TRBD2. This CDR3 has 15 amino acids. V lost 2 bases, J lost 3 bases, and 5 bases stayed unmatched. CDR1 and CDR2 (germline): SGHNT, YYREEE (reference sequence). The CDR3 protein is CASSFRAGGEETQYF. The DNA for the CDR3 is TGTGCCAGCAGCTTCCGAGCGGGAGGTGAAGAGACCCAGTACTTC.

The CDR3 DNA is TGTGCCTGGAGTCGCGGCGTCGTGGACAGAGGGGGCTACACCTTC. Translation gives CAWSRGVVDRGGYTF. The chain employs TRBV30 and TRBJ1-2; perhaps TRBD1 as D (6 bases). The germline gives CDR1 GTSNPN, CDR2 SVGIG (reference sequence). This CDR3 spans 15 amino acids. The V end was cut by 2 bases, the J end by 8 bases, with 21 bases between.

The DNA of the CDR3 is TGTGCCAGCACAAAATCCGCGAGCGCAGATACGCAGTATTTT. Its protein product is CASTKSASADTQYF. V and J are TRBV6-5 and TRBJ2-3; D is ambiguous. V shed 7 bases and J shed 4 bases, with 15 bases lying between them. CDR3 size: 14 residues. Per the germline V gene, CDR1 is MNHEY and CDR2 is SVGAGI.

The rearrangement links TRBV2 to TRBJ2-3; TRBD1 aligns across 8 bases. Germline CDR1 reads SNHLY; CDR2 reads FYNNEI. The CDR3 is 15 amino acids. J gave up 5 bases and V 3 bases, and 7 bases lay outside the gene matches. The CDR3, as DNA: TGTGCCAGCAGTGACTACAGGGGGGATGTAGATACGCAGTATTTT. As protein: CASSDYRGDVDTQYF.

V usage is TRBV6-5 and J usage is TRBJ2-1, with 10 positions matching TRBD2. The CDR3 totals 15 residues. Per germline, CDR1 MNHEY and CDR2 SVGAGI. The V and J ends lost 5 bases and 2 bases, in that order; junction bases with no gene match: 3. CDR3 in amino acids: CASSPAGGPYNEQFF. Written as DNA, the CDR3 is TGTGCCAGCAGTCCAGCGGGAGGGCCCTACAATGAGCAGTTCTTC.

The chain carries TRBV12-5 and TRBJ1-1; TRBD1 aligns across 7 bases. The CDR3 extends over 15 amino acids. The germline V gene has CDR1 LGHNT and CDR2 FRNRAP. V was clipped by 6 bases and J by 4 bases; unmatched bases: 11. The CDR3 here is CASGPDRPLGTEAFF. The CDR3 nucleotides read TGTGCTAGTGGGCCGGACAGGCCCTTGGGCACTGAAGCTTTCTTT.

This rearrangement joins TRBV28 to TRBJ1-2; 7 nucleotides match TRBD1. Per the germline V gene, CDR1 is MDHEN and CDR2 is SYDVKM. The V gene end was trimmed by 3 bases and the J gene end by 7 bases; junction bases not matched to a gene: 5. This CDR3 has 13 amino acids. The CDR3: CASSFRQGGGYTF. DNA for the CDR3: TGTGCCAGCAGTTTTAGGCAGGGGGGTGGCTACACCTTC.